The 6 T cell receptor beta chains below were found in one sample sequenced in a study of blood T cells in healthy people across ages. Together with a sample-barcoded 5' primer, a J-beta primer mix was included in a second PCR lasting roughly 6 to 12 cycles. Via MiXCR, TCRdb re-called the 5' RACE reads, giving one row per CDR3 protein. The table lists approximately 760,000 distinct CDR3 sequences, around 25% of them singletons. These data also featured in a second study, about T cells of mothers and their children.

The sample consisted of blood. The receptors shown here come from a boy aged 5-17 years in good health.

This clonotype has more than one count but fewer than ten. The chain recombines TRBV29-1 with TRBJ2-7; TRBD1 agrees at 8 bases. V gave up 6 bases and J gave up 4 bases; unmatched junction bases: 5. The germline gives CDR1 SQVTM, CDR2 ANQGSEA. The length of the CDR3 is 12 residues. CDR3 amino acids: CSVTGTGYEQYF. The CDR3 DNA reads as TGCAGCGTCACCGGGACAGGTTACGAGCAGTACTTC.

This clonotype was found a few times. This rearrangement joins TRBV2 to TRBJ2-3; D ambiguous. The length of the CDR3 is 13 residues. The V and J ends lost 0 bases and 0 bases respectively, with 1 base between them. From germline, CDR1 is SNHLY and CDR2 FYNNEI. For the CDR3, the DNA is TGTGCCAGCAGTGAAGCGAGCACAGATACGCAGTATTTT. It is translated as CASSEASTDTQYF.

The V call is TRBV28, the J call TRBJ1-4; a weak D match, TRBD1 (5 bases). Between the trimmed V and J ends, which lost 6 bases and 4 bases, there was a span of 15 bases. Germline CDR1 and CDR2: MDHEN and SYDVKM. CDR3 size: 15 residues. The CDR3 reads CASRSGRLINEKLFF. In DNA form, the CDR3 reads TGTGCCAGCAGATCGGGACGACTGATTAATGAAAAACTGTTTTTT.

The chain links TRBV20-1 to TRBJ1-1, with TRBD1 identical over 7 bases. The CDR3 sequence is 13 residues long. V shed 2 bases and J 3 bases; nucleotides not matched to a gene: 3. Germline CDR1 is DFQATT and CDR2 is SNEGSKA (reference sequence). The chain's CDR3 is CSARLGTDTEAFF. The CDR3 DNA reads as TGCAGTGCTAGACTGGGGACAGACACTGAAGCTTTCTTT.

The sample holds a few counts of this clonotype. For the CDR3, the DNA is TGTGCCACCGGCTTGGGAGGGGGGGCAGATACGCAGTATTTT. Amino acid sequence: CATGLGGGADTQYF. The chain is built from TRBV7-2 and TRBJ2-3; the D gene is possibly TRBD2 (7 bases). This CDR3 contains 14 residues. Germline-derived CDR1 and CDR2 are SGHTA and FQGNSA. Trimming took off 10 bases at V and 4 bases at J, with 18 bases between the two ends.

This chain links TRBV28 with TRBJ2-2; TRBD1 matches at 11 bases. The trim removed 5 bases at V and 6 bases at J, leaving 5 bases unmatched. Germline V gene sequence: CDR1 MDHEN, CDR2 SYDVKM. CDR3 length: 15 amino acids. The DNA for the CDR3 is TGTGCCAGCAGTGACCTGGACAGGGGGCCCGGGGAGCTGTTTTTT. Translation: CASSDLDRGPGELFF.